Listed below are T cell receptor beta chains from one sample, sequenced in a study of tumor-infiltrating lymphocytes in oesophageal squamous cell carcinoma. TCRdb reanalysed the PCR reads using MiXCR and keeps one entry per CDR3 protein. The profile shows around 21,000 distinct CDR3 sequences, roughly 41% of them singletons. Specimen: normal esophageal tissue next to the tumor. The receptors were sampled from a male donor with esophageal squamous cell carcinoma. Both conserved end residues are part of each CDR3. A D gene is named only where the DNA matches it firmly. Clone size is stated in some rows and not others, as once, few, many or a class when expanded.

CDR3nt	CDR3aa	len	v_gene	j_gene	abundance	d_gene
TGTGCCAGCAGCTTATTTATGGGTGCTCCCGGGGAGCTGTTTTTT	CASSLFMGAPGELFF	15	TRBV7-6	TRBJ2-2	few	-
TGTGCCAGCAGTTCACTAGCGGGATACGAGCAGTACTTC	CASSSLAGYEQYF	13	TRBV7-2	TRBJ2-7	few	TRBD2
TGTGCCAGCAGCTTAACACAGGGGGCATCCGGGGAGCTGTTTTTT	CASSLTQGASGELFF	15	TRBV7-3	TRBJ2-2	few	TRBD1
TGTGCCAGCAGCATCGAAAACGAGCAGTACTTC	CASSIENEQYF	11	TRBV7-3	TRBJ2-7	-	-
TGTGCCACCAGCAGAGATCTTGGGGGGCTGGGGGAGACCCAGTACTTC	CATSRDLGGLGETQYF	16	TRBV15	TRBJ2-5	many	-
TGTGCCAGCAGTTTATTCGGCCGCTCTGGAAACACCATATATTTT	CASSLFGRSGNTIYF	15	TRBV28	TRBJ1-3	few	-
TGTGCCAGCAGCACGAGAGGACAGGGAACTCTAGCGGGACGGAACAATGAGCAGTACTTC	CASSTRGQGTLAGRNNEQYF	20	TRBV7-6	TRBJ2-5	-	-
TGTGCCAGCAGTTTATCGGAGACTCTTAGCTCCTACAATGAGCAGTTCTTC	CASSLSETLSSYNEQFF	17	TRBV27	TRBJ2-1	medium-sized	-
TGTGCCAGCAGCTTTAGTAGCGGGTCCTACAATGAGCAGTTCTTC	CASSFSSGSYNEQFF	15	TRBV7-2	TRBJ2-1	-	TRBD2
TGTGCCAGCTCAGTTTATAGCAATCAGCCCCAGCATTTT	CASSVYSNQPQHF	13	TRBV7-2	TRBJ1-5	few	-
TGTGCCACCAGTGAGGCAGGGGGCGGCACAGATACGCAGTATTTT	CATSEAGGGTDTQYF	15	TRBV24-1	TRBJ2-3	-	TRBD1
TGTGCCAGCAGTGATTCAGTAGTCAATGAGCAGTTCTTC	CASSDSVVNEQFF	13	TRBV6-9	TRBJ2-1	-	-
TGTGCCAGCAGCTTAGACCCGGCGATAGCCAAAAACATTCAGTACTTC	CASSLDPAIAKNIQYF	16	TRBV7-4	TRBJ2-4	-	-
TGTGCCAGCAGTTTCGCCGGGACTAGCATCGCCTACGAGCAGTACTTC	CASSFAGTSIAYEQYF	16	TRBV7-2	TRBJ2-7	few	TRBD2
TGTGCCAGCAGTTTGGAGCTCACAGGGGCAGATACGCAGTATTTT	CASSLELTGADTQYF	15	TRBV28	TRBJ2-3	many	TRBD1
TGCGCCAGCAGGGGGGAGGCTAATGAAAAACTGTTTTTT	CASRGEANEKLFF	13	TRBV5-1	TRBJ1-4	many	-
TGTGCCAGCAGCTTCCGACAGGGGGTGTCGTCCTACGAGCAGTACTTC	CASSFRQGVSSYEQYF	16	TRBV11-2	TRBJ2-7	few	TRBD1
TGTGCCAGTAGTACCCCTGGGATAGCGGGCTCCTACGAGCAGTACTTC	CASSTPGIAGSYEQYF	16	TRBV19	TRBJ2-7	-	TRBD2
TGTGCCAGCAGCTTAGCAAGCGGGAGTGGAAATGAGCAGTTCTTC	CASSLASGSGNEQFF	15	TRBV7-2	TRBJ2-1	-	TRBD2
TGTGCCAGCAGCATAGGGGGGGGCGAAGAGACCCAGTACTTC	CASSIGGGEETQYF	14	TRBV6-8	TRBJ2-5	-	-
TGTGCCAGCAGTTACTCCGCAGGGGAAGATACGCAGTATTTT	CASSYSAGEDTQYF	14	TRBV6-6	TRBJ2-3	-	-
TGTGCCAGCAGTACAGGGAATCGGGAAGGATCACCCCTCCACTTT	CASSTGNREGSPLHF	15	TRBV6-1	TRBJ1-6	-	-
TGTGCCAGCAGTCCCGACCGACTAGCGGGTTTACAAGAGACCCAGTACTTC	CASSPDRLAGLQETQYF	17	TRBV6-6	TRBJ2-5	-	TRBD2
TGTGCCAGCAGCCTACTAGCGGGAGGCGGCGAGCAGTACTTC	CASSLLAGGGEQYF	14	TRBV7-2	TRBJ2-7	-	TRBD2
TGTGCCACCAGTGAAGGTCGGCGACCGGGCGACAATGAGCAGTTCTTC	CATSEGRRPGDNEQFF	16	TRBV24-1	TRBJ2-1	many	-
TGTGCCAGCTCACGGTCCGACTACGAGCAGTACTTC	CASSRSDYEQYF	12	TRBV18	TRBJ2-7	-	-
TGTGCCAGCCACATCGGGACTAGCGGGGGGAATGAGCAGTTCTTC	CASHIGTSGGNEQFF	15	TRBV6-1	TRBJ2-1	few	TRBD2
TGTGCCAGCAGCTTAGCGGGGGGAGATACGCAGTACTTC	CASSLAGGDTQYF	13	TRBV7-9	TRBJ2-5	-	-
TGTGCCAGCAGCTTAGCTGGGGGCGGTTCTAATGAAAAACTGTTTTTT	CASSLAGGGSNEKLFF	16	TRBV11-2	TRBJ1-4	many	-
TGTGCCAGCAGACCCGGGGGAAACACAGATACGCAGTATTTT	CASRPGGNTDTQYF	14	TRBV28	TRBJ2-3	many	-